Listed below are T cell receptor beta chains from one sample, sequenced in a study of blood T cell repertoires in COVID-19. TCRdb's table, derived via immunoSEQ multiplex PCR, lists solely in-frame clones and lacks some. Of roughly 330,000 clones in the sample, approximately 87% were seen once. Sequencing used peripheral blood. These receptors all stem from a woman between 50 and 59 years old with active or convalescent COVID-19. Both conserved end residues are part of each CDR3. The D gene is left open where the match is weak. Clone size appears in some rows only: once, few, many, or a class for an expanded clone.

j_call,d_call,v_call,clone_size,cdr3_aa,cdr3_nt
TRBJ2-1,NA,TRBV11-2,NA,CASRSTGQQFF,TGTGCCAGCAGGTCAACAGGGCAACAGTTCTTC
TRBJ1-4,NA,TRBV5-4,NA,CASSRWDTGNEKLFF,TGTGCCAGCAGCCGATGGGACACCGGTAATGAAAAACTGTTTTTT
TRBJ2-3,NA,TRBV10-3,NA,CAISDAPLLRVTTDTQYF,TGTGCCATCAGTGACGCCCCTCTCCTGCGGGTTACGACAGATACGCAGTATTTT
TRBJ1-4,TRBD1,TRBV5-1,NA,CASSLAWDRNEKLFF,TGCGCCAGCAGCTTGGCCTGGGACAGAAATGAAAAACTGTTTTTT
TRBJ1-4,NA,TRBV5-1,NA,CASSLVSGEYEKLFF,TGCGCCAGCAGCTTGGTATCAGGGGAATATGAAAAACTGTTTTTT
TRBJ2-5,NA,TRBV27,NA,CASSLVAAKETQYF,TGTGCCAGCAGTTTAGTAGCGGCCAAAGAGACCCAGTACTTC
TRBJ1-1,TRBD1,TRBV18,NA,CASSPRQGEAEAFF,TGTGCCAGCTCACCTCGACAGGGGGAGGCTGAAGCTTTCTTT
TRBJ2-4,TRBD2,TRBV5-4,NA,CASSQGLVMGAKNIQYF,TGTGCCAGCAGCCAGGGACTAGTTATGGGGGCCAAAAACATTCAGTACTTC
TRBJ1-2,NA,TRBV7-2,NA,CASSLELPGVAYGYTF,TGTGCCAGCAGCTTAGAACTCCCAGGGGTCGCCTATGGCTACACCTTC
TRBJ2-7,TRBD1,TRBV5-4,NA,CASSPGTEKSYEQYF,TGTGCCAGCAGCCCCGGGACAGAGAAATCCTACGAGCAGTACTTC
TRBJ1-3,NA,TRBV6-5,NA,CASSSGRLSGNTIYF,TGTGCCAGCAGTTCTGGCCGACTCTCTGGAAACACCATATATTTT
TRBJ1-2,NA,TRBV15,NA,CATSRDFSAATYGYTF,TGTGCCACCAGCAGAGACTTTTCGGCGGCCACATATGGCTACACCTTC
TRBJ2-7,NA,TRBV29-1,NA,CSVTDSYEQYF,TGCAGCGTTACGGACAGCTACGAGCAGTACTTC
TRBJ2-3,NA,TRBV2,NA,CASSEGGRNTQYF,TGTGCCAGCAGTGAAGGCGGGCGAAATACGCAGTATTTT
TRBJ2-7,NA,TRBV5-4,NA,CASSSGASSDEQYF,TGTGCCAGCAGCTCTGGGGCCTCATCAGATGAGCAGTACTTC
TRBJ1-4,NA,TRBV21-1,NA,CASSPHSDRGSKLFF,TGTGCCAGCAGCCCGCATTCTGACAGGGGGTCTAAACTGTTTTTT
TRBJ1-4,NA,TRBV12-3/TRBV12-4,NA,CASAGAHNEKLFF,TGTGCCAGCGCGGGGGCCCACAATGAAAAACTGTTTTTT
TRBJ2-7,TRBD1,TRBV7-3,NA,CASSLEDPGQGSYEQYF,TGTGCCAGCAGCTTAGAGGATCCGGGACAGGGCTCCTACGAGCAGTACTTC
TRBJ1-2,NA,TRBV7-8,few,CASSLVEGRPDGYTF,TGTGCCAGCAGCTTAGTAGAGGGGAGGCCCGACGGCTACACCTTC
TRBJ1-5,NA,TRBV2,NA,CASRGGAAGNQPQHF,TGTGCCAGCAGGGGGGGGGCTGCGGGCAATCAGCCCCAGCATTTT
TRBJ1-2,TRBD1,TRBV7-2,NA,CASSKDRGLYGYTF,TGTGCCAGCAGCAAGGACAGGGGGCTTTATGGCTACACCTTC
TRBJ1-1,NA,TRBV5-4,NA,CATTGVNTEAFF,TGTGCCACCACGGGGGTAAACACTGAAGCTTTCTTT
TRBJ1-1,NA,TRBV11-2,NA,CASSVIQGVTEAFF,TGTGCCAGCAGCGTGATTCAGGGTGTCACTGAAGCTTTCTTT
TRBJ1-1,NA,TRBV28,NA,CASSEPAVGEAFF,TGTGCCAGCAGTGAGCCCGCGGTGGGTGAAGCTTTCTTT
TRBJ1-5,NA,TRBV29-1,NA,CSVEVSGDQPQHF,TGCAGCGTTGAAGTATCGGGGGACCAGCCCCAGCATTTT
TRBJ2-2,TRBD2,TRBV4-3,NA,CASSLSGAGATGELFF,TGCGCCAGCAGCCTAAGCGGGGCGGGAGCCACCGGGGAGCTGTTTTTT
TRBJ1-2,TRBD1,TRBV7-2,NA,CASSLEEGAGYGYTF,TGTGCCAGCAGCTTAGAAGAGGGGGCTGGCTATGGCTACACCTTC
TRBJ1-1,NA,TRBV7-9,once,CASSPRGGNGEAFF,TGTGCCAGCAGCCCCCGAGGGGGTAACGGTGAAGCTTTCTTT
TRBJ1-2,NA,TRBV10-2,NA,CASRPPTGNYGYTF,TGCGCCAGCAGACCCCCAACAGGGAACTATGGCTACACCTTC
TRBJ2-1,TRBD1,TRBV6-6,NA,CASSPGTGIYNEQFF,TGTGCCAGCAGTCCCGGGACAGGAATTTACAATGAGCAGTTCTTC
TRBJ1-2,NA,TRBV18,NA,CASSPGAEANYGYTF,TGTGCCAGCTCACCAGGAGCTGAAGCTAACTATGGCTACACCTTC
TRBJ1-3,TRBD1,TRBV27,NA,CASSPVGQEFLDTIYF,TGTGCCAGCAGTCCAGTCGGACAGGAATTCTTGGACACCATATATTTT
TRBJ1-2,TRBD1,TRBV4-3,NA,CASSQAGQGGYGYTF,TGCGCCAGCAGCCAAGCGGGACAGGGAGGATATGGCTACACCTTC
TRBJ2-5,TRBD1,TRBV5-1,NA,CASSVGQLQETQYF,TGCGCCAGCAGCGTGGGACAGCTCCAAGAGACCCAGTACTTC
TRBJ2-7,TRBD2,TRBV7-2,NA,CASSLALGSGGPLYEQYF,TGTGCCAGCAGCTTAGCGCTAGGTAGCGGGGGGCCCTTATACGAGCAGTACTTC
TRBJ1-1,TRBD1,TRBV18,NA,CASSPRGRAREGQGVRDTEAFF,TGTGCCAGCTCACCTCGTGGCCGAGCCAGAGAGGGACAGGGGGTGAGAGACACTGAAGCTTTCTTT